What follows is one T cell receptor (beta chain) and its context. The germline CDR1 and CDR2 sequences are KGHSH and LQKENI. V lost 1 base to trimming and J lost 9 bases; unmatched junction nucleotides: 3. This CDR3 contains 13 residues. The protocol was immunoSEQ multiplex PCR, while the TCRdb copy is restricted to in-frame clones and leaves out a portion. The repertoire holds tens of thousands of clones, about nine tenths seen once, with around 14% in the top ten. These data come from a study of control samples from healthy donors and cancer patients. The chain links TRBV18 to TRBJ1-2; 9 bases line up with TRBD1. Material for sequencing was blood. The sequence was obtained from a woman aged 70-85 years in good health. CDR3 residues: CASSPRGQGSYTF. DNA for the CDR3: TGTGCCAGCTCACCACGGGGACAGGGAAGCTACACCTTC.